This T cell receptor (beta chain) derives from a study of blood T cell repertoires in COVID-19. Using immunoSEQ multiplex PCR, the repertoire was profiled, and TCRdb retains in-frame clones only, with some absent. This sample has just under 50,000 clones; around 86% occur once, and the top ten carry 14% to 15%. Germline V gene sequence: CDR1 SGHRS, CDR2 YFSETQ. V dropped 6 bases and J dropped 3 bases, with 9 bases sitting between them. The CDR3 has 13 amino acids. This clonotype was sampled from a human donor in a cohort sampled during active COVID-19. Source material: peripheral blood. The chain carries TRBV5-1 and TRBJ2-2; D ambiguous. The CDR3 sequence is CASTLLDTGELFF. CDR3 DNA sequence: TGCGCCAGCACCCTATTAGACACCGGGGAGCTGTTTTTT.